Shown below are 21 T cell receptor beta chains from a single sample sequenced in a study of post-analysis software for immune sequencing data. Points from the study as a whole: Roughly 5 TRBV segments (TRBV5-6, TRBV5-1 and TRBV20-1 among them) occurred more frequently in patients than in controls.

Libraries were made from TCR beta cDNA, and they carried unique molecular identifiers. TCRdb fed the PCR reads into MiXCR, producing one record per CDR3 protein. Of hundreds of thousands of distinct CDR3 sequences in the sample, about 40% are singletons; the top ten hold 6% to 9%. Which antigens these TCRs recognize remains unknown. The material sequenced was blood. These receptors all stem from a girl between 2 and 10 years old with multiple sclerosis.

This clonotype has just a few counts. The genes are TRBV12-3 or TRBV12-4 and TRBJ2-6, with a possible D match to TRBD1 (6 bases). V was cut by 4 bases and J by 0 bases, with 16 bases left in between. The CDR3 sequence is 18 residues long. The CDR3 spells CASSSRGQKFSGANVLTF. DNA of the CDR3: TGTGCCAGCAGTTCCCGAGGACAGAAATTCTCTGGGGCCAACGTCCTGACTTTC.

This clonotype was detected only a few times. The chain combines TRBV28 with TRBJ2-7; TRBD1 might be the D (6 bases). V gave up 9 bases and J gave up 0 bases, with 12 bases separating them. Germline V gene data show CDR1 as MDHEN and CDR2 as SYDVKM. The CDR3 consists of 13 residues. CDR3: CARGTYLSYEQYF. The CDR3 DNA reads as TGTGCCAGGGGGACATACCTCTCCTACGAGCAGTACTTC.

The chain combines TRBV12-3 or TRBV12-4 with TRBJ1-5; D remains unclear. Trimming removed 4 bases at V and 1 base at J, with 20 bases between. This CDR3 contains 18 residues. CDR3 DNA sequence: TGTGCCAGCAGTTCTAGGCGGGGAGGCGGGGAGAGCAATCAGCCCCAGCATTTT. Encoded protein: CASSSRRGGGESNQPQHF.

The chain links TRBV11-2 to TRBJ2-7; D is ambiguous. Germline loops: CDR1 SGHAT, CDR2 FQNNGV. V was pared by 5 bases and J by 0 bases, with 14 bases between. This CDR3 is 15 amino acids long. DNA of the CDR3: TGTGCCAGCAGCCCCCGTCGCTTTTTCTCCTACGAGCAGTACTTC. This translates into CASSPRRFFSYEQYF.

The sample holds a few counts of this clonotype. The J gene is TRBJ2-5, the V gene TRBV6-6; TRBD1 matches 8 bases. This CDR3 contains 16 residues. The germline gives CDR1 MNHNY, CDR2 SVGAGI (reference sequence). J lost 5 bases, V lost 2 bases, and 10 bases had no gene match. As DNA, the CDR3 is TGTGCCAGCAGTTACCCCCAGGGGGCTTCGGGGGAGACCCAGTACTTC. This sequence encodes CASSYPQGASGETQYF.

The V gene is TRBV28, the J gene TRBJ2-5, with D uncertain. Per germline, CDR1 MDHEN and CDR2 SYDVKM. The length of the CDR3 is 12 residues. The V gene lost 3 bases and the J gene lost 6 bases, with 8 bases spanning the gap. CDR3 residues: CASSLLRKTQYF. The CDR3 DNA reads as TGTGCCAGCAGTTTGCTCAGAAAGACCCAGTACTTC.

A few counts support this clonotype. The J gene is TRBJ1-1, the V gene TRBV6-5, with 9 bases lining up with TRBD1. The CDR3 loop spans 13 amino acids. Unmatched junction bases numbered 4, after V lost 7 bases and J lost 4 bases. The V gene's germline CDR1 is MNHEY and CDR2 SVGAGI. CDR3 protein: CASTKTGGTEAFF. The CDR3 DNA sequence: TGTGCCAGCACCAAGACAGGGGGCACTGAAGCTTTCTTT.

The chain is built from TRBV6-5 and TRBJ2-7; 10 bases fit TRBD1. Germline lookup yields CDR1 MNHEY and CDR2 SVGAGI. V lost 2 bases, J lost 4 bases, and 11 bases stayed unmatched. This CDR3 has 17 amino acids. The CDR3 nucleotides are TGTGCCAGCAGTTACGCTTTTGACGGGACAGGGGCATACGAGCAGTACTTC. This encodes CASSYAFDGTGAYEQYF.

This rearrangement joins TRBV18 to TRBJ2-3; 16 bases map to TRBD2. The CDR3 sequence is 17 residues long. V lost 7 bases, J lost 2 bases, and 6 bases stayed unmatched. Germline CDR1 is KGHSH and CDR2 is LQKENI. DNA for the CDR3: TGTGCCAGCTGGCCGGGACTAGCGGGAGGGTCCACAGATACGCAGTATTTT. Protein: CASWPGLAGGSTDTQYF.

Comments on this clonotype: A junction end diverges from the germline sequence, so it may reflect a read error. This sequence joins TRBV3-1 and TRBJ1-2, with D uncertain. The length of the CDR3 is 14 residues. CDR1 and CDR2 from the germline V gene are LGHDT and YNNKEL (reference sequence). The CDR3 sequence is CASSQDPANYGHTF. Written as DNA, the CDR3 is TGTGCCAGCAGCCAAGACCCAGCTAACTATGGCCACACCTTC.

The chain has TRBV20-1 and TRBJ2-4, with TRBD2 matching over 10 bases. The J call may be incorrect, as the DNA end agrees better with TRBJ2-7. Germline CDR1 is DFQATT and CDR2 is SNEGSKA (reference sequence). This CDR3 is 12 amino acids long. The CDR3 here is CGGTSDYYEQYF. CDR3 DNA sequence: TGCGGCGGGACTAGCGATTACTACGAGCAGTACTTC.

This clonotype turned up a few times. V usage is TRBV28 and J usage is TRBJ2-3; 15 bases align to TRBD2. V gave up 6 bases and J gave up 10 bases; unmatched junction bases: 11. This CDR3 contains 16 residues. CDR1 is MDHEN, CDR2 SYDVKM, per germline. In DNA, the CDR3 is TGTGCCAGCAGCTCTCCCGGGACTAGCGGGAGGCAGTCGCAGTATTTT. This sequence encodes CASSSPGTSGRQSQYF. The complete variable domain, with remaining parts taken from reference TRBV28 and TRBJ2-3, reads DVKVTQSSRYLVKRTGEKVFLECVQDMDHENMFWYRQDPGLGLRLIYFSYDVKMKEKGDIPEGYSVSREKKERFSLILESASTNQTSMYLCASSSPGTSGRQSQYFGPGTRLTVL.

This clonotype showed up just once. The rearrangement links TRBV6-1 to TRBJ1-1; 12 bases align to TRBD1. Germline lookup yields CDR1 MNHNS and CDR2 SASEGT. The CDR3 length is 15 residues. V lost 4 bases and J lost 7; bases outside the gene matches: 7. For the CDR3, the DNA is TGTGCCAGCAGTGTGGGGGGACAGGGGGCGTTTGAAGCTTTCTTT. It yields the protein CASSVGGQGAFEAFF.

In its sample, this clonotype was seen a few times. The rearrangement joins TRBV5-1 to TRBJ2-1; either TRBD1 or TRBD2 may supply D (5 bases each). This CDR3 spans 15 amino acids. V gave up 4 bases and J gave up 7 bases, with 18 bases separating them. Germline CDR1 and CDR2: SGHRS and YFSETQ. In nucleotides, the CDR3 is TGCGCCAGCAGCCCCAAATCAGGGCCGGGGAATGAGCAGTTCTTC. Protein sequence: CASSPKSGPGNEQFF.

The sample holds a few counts of this clonotype. The CDR3 DNA follows: TGTGCCAGCAGTTTATCGGACACCGTGAACACTGAAGCTTTCTTT. Its translation is CASSLSDTVNTEAFF. The gene calls are TRBV27 and TRBJ1-1, with D maybe TRBD1 (5 bases). The CDR3 loop spans 15 amino acids. Germline CDR1 is MNHEY and CDR2 is SMNVEV (reference sequence). V was pared by 0 bases and J by 0 bases, with 8 bases between.

The table lists this clonotype with a few counts. The chain joins TRBV7-2 to TRBJ2-5, with 9 bases fitting TRBD1. The CDR3 runs to 14 residues. V lost 7 bases to trimming and J lost 11 bases; unmatched junction nucleotides: 14. Per the germline V gene, CDR1 is SGHTA and CDR2 is FQGNSA. CDR3 DNA: TGTGCCAGCATTTGGGGACAGGGCCTCGGGGAGCAGTACTTC. Encoded protein: CASIWGQGLGEQYF.

The rearrangement joins TRBV6-5 to TRBJ1-1; D remains unclear. Germline-derived CDR1 and CDR2 are MNHEY and SVGAGI. Deletions cut 0 bases from V and 1 base from J, with 6 bases between. The CDR3 runs to 14 residues. CDR3 residues: CASSYSNPNTEAFF. CDR3 nucleotides: TGTGCCAGCAGTTACTCGAACCCGAACACTGAAGCTTTCTTT.

The genes are TRBV7-2 and TRBJ1-1; weak D call: TRBD1 (6 bases). The CDR3 runs to 14 residues. V lost 2 bases to trimming and J lost 5 bases, with 12 bases between them. Germline CDR1 and CDR2: SGHTA and FQGNSA. The CDR3 region has the DNA TGTGCCAGCAGCTTACGCAGGGGTGGGACTGAAGCTTTCTTT. Its protein product is CASSLRRGGTEAFF.

Written as DNA, the CDR3 is TGCGCCAGCAGCTTGGACGGGCCCCGTGGCTTGAATGAGCAGTTCTTC. Protein sequence: CASSLDGPRGLNEQFF. The chain links TRBV5-1 to TRBJ2-1; D not resolved. Germline V lookup: CDR1 SGHRS, CDR2 YFSETQ. V was cut by 0 bases and J by 7 bases, with 17 bases left in between. This CDR3 has 16 amino acids.

There are a few counts of this clonotype. The V gene is TRBV11-2, the J gene TRBJ2-3, with TRBD1 matching 12 bases. The germline V gene encodes CDR1 SGHAT and CDR2 FQNNGV. After removal of 3 bases from V and 4 bases from J, the junction contained 5 bases not matched to a gene. There are 16 residues in the CDR3. The CDR3 region is CASSFGTGGAADTQYF. The CDR3 region has the DNA TGTGCCAGCAGCTTCGGGACAGGGGGCGCCGCAGATACGCAGTATTTT. Full variable domain (missing parts from reference TRBV11-2 and TRBJ2-3): EAGVAQSPRYKIIEKRQSVAFWCNPISGHATLYWYQQILGQGPKLLIQFQNNGVVDDSQLPKDRFSAERLKGVDSTLKIQPAKLEDSAVYLCASSFGTGGAADTQYFGPGTRLTVL.

The chain carries TRBV4-1 and TRBJ1-2; D perhaps matches TRBD1 (6 bases). The CDR3 is 14 amino acids. Germline V gene data show CDR1 as MGHRA and CDR2 as YSYEKL. With 4 bases removed from V and 4 bases from J, the gap between germline ends came to 13 bases. The DNA of the CDR3 is TGCGCCAGCAGCCCAGGGGAGACGATCTATGGCTACACCTTC. Translating it yields CASSPGETIYGYTF.